This T cell receptor (beta chain) stems from a study of cytomegalovirus exposure and HLA in healthy donors. 60 Vbeta and 13 Jbeta primers were used in PCR. Generated by immunoSEQ multiplex PCR, the TCRdb table keeps only in-frame clones and is missing some. The sample lists 150,000 to 200,000 clones; roughly 88% were seen once. The material sequenced was PBMCs. This receptor was identified in a man aged 50-59 years in good health and CMV-seropositive.

In nucleotides, the CDR3 is TGTGCCAGCAGCTTTGACAGGGGAGCCCTCTCTGGGGCCAACGTCCTGACTTTC. Translated, it gives CASSFDRGALSGANVLTF. The V call is TRBV7-8, the J call TRBJ2-6, with 8 bases identical to TRBD1. Per germline, CDR1 SGHVS and CDR2 FQNEAQ. The CDR3 sequence is 18 residues long. V shed 3 bases and J 0 bases; nucleotides not matched to a gene: 7.